This T cell receptor beta chain was obtained from a study of blood T cell repertoires in COVID-19. The repertoire was sequenced with immunoSEQ multiplex PCR; TCRdb's copy has only in-frame clones and lacks some. This sample has 190,000 or so clones, with about 87% found just once. V lost 4 bases to trimming and J lost 6 bases; unmatched junction nucleotides: 4. This CDR3 region has 15 residues. Per the germline V gene, CDR1 is SGHTA and CDR2 is FQGTGA. This chain joins TRBV7-3 and TRBJ2-1; 12 bases are shared with TRBD2. The TCR sequence derives from a man aged 40-50 years with active or convalescent COVID-19. Sequencing was performed on peripheral blood. CDR3 bases: TGTGCCAGCAGCTCCCGACTAGCGGGGGTCAATGAGCAGTTCTTC. Protein sequence: CASSSRLAGVNEQFF.